The rows below give T cell receptor beta chains drawn from one sample of a study of T-cell memory formation after mild COVID-19. MiXCR was run by TCRdb on the 5' RACE reads, yielding one entry per CDR3 protein. The sample carries 400,000 or so distinct CDR3 sequences, 20% recorded once. Sequencing was done on a sample of PBMCs or a T cell subset sorted from them (not recorded which). All receptors derive from an adult woman who had mild COVID-19 (a few samples of this study predate the infection). Cell type and time point are not known. Each CDR3 is given without its conserved first and last residue. Clone size is stated in some rows and not others, as once, few, many or a class when expanded.

ATSAGGLLNNEQF,TRBV24-1,few,TRBJ2-1
ASSPTLSGSNNEQF,TRBV5-1,many,TRBJ2-1
ASSFQAGGYNEQF,TRBV12-3/TRBV12-4,.,TRBJ2-1
ATSDHAGTSVYNEQF,TRBV24-1,.,TRBJ2-1
ASSTDRGTTYEQY,TRBV2,.,TRBJ2-7
ASSRDFQGQPQH,TRBV12-3/TRBV12-4,.,TRBJ1-5
ASSPSGGLSSYEQY,TRBV18,.,TRBJ2-7
ACGVTQY,TRBV2,.,TRBJ2-5
ATSGFTGTSIDTQY,TRBV24-1,few,TRBJ2-3
ASAAGYTEAL,TRBV12-3/TRBV12-4,few,TRBJ1-1
ATRGGLAGNEQF,TRBV12-3/TRBV12-4,.,TRBJ2-1
ASSLDERTEAF,TRBV11-3,.,TRBJ1-1
ASSPGGTGGETQY,TRBV7-2,few,TRBJ2-5
ASSLAGWGGNQPQH,TRBV12-3/TRBV12-4,few,TRBJ1-5
ASSPDRGREQY,TRBV6-5,.,TRBJ2-7
ASSRGFGETQY,TRBV10-2,.,TRBJ2-5
ASSVFLGSYEQY,TRBV25-1,few,TRBJ2-7
ASSRDTEETQY,TRBV11-3,few,TRBJ2-5
ASNPTPGPHTNEQY,TRBV12-3/TRBV12-4,.,TRBJ2-7
ATSDLTRLGYT,TRBV24-1,few,TRBJ1-2
ASSQVTSGRLNEQF,TRBV14,few,TRBJ2-1
ASSHRTSGAPVGKNEQF,TRBV7-8,.,TRBJ2-1
SAPTAYNEQF,TRBV20-1,.,TRBJ2-1
ASSQASGIAEAF,TRBV3-1,.,TRBJ1-1
ASGVGYEQY,TRBV3-1,.,TRBJ2-7
SVEEDRVTGTGELF,TRBV29-1,few,TRBJ2-2